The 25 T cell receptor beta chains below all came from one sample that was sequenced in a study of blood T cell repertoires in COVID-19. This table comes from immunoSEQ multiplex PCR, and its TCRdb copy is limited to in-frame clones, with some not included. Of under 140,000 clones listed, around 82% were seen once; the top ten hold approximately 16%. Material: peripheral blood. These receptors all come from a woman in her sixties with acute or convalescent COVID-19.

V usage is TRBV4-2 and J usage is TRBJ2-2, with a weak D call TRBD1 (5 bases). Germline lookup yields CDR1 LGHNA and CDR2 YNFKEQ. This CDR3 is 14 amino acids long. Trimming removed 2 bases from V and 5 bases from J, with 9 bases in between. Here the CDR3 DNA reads TGTGCCAGCAGCCAACAAAGGGGAACCGGGGAGCTGTTTTTT. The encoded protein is CASSQQRGTGELFF.

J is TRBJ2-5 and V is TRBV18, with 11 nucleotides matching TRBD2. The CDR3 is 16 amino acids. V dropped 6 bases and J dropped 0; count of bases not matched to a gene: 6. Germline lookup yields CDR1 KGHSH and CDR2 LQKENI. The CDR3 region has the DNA TGTGCCAGCTCGGTAACTAGCGGGGGAAACCAAGAGACCCAGTACTTC. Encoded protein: CASSVTSGGNQETQYF.

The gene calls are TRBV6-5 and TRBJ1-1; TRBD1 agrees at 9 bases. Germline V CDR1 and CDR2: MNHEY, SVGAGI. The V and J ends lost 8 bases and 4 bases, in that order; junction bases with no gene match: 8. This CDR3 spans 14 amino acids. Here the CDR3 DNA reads TGTGCCAGCTCTCGACGACAGGGGGGCACTGAAGCTTTCTTT. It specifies CASSRRQGGTEAFF.

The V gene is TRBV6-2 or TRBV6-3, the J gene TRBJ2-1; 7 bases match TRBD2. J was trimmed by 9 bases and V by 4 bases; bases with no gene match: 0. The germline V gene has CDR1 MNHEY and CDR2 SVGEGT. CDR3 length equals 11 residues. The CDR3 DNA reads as TGTGCCAGCAGTTGGGGGGGTGAGCAGTTCTTC. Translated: CASSWGGEQFF.

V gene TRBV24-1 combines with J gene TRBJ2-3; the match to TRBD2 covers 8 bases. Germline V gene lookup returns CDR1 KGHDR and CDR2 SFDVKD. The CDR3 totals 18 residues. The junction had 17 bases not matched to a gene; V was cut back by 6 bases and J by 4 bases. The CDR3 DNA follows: TGTGCCACCAGTCTATCGGGGGGGCATCCGGGGAGGGCAGATACGCAGTATTTT. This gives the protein CATSLSGGHPGRADTQYF.

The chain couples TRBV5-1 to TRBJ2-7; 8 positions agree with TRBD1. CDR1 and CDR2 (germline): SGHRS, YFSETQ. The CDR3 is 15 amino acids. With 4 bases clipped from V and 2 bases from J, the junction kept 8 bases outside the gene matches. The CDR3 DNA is TGCGCCAGCAGCCCCTTGGGACAGGCAACCTACGAGCAGTACTTC. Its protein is CASSPLGQATYEQYF.

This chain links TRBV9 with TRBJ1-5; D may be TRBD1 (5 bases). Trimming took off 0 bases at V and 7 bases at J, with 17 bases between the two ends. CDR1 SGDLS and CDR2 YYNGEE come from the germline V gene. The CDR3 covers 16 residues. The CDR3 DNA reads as TGTGCCAGCAGCGTAGCGGCAAGGGCCGGGGGGCAGCCCCAGCATTTT. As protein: CASSVAARAGGQPQHF.

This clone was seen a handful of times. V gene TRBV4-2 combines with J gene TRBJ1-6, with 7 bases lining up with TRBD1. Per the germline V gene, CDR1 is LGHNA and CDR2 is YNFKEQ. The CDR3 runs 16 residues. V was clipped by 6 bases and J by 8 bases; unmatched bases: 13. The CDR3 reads CASRPRAGTVDSPLHF. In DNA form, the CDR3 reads TGTGCCAGCAGACCAAGGGCCGGGACAGTAGATTCACCCCTCCACTTT.

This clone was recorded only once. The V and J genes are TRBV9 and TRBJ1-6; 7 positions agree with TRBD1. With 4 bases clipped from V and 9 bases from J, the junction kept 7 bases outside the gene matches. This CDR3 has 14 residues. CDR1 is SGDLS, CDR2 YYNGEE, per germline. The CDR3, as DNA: TGTGCCAGCAGCACGGGGACAGAGGGTTCACCCCTCCACTTT. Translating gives CASSTGTEGSPLHF.

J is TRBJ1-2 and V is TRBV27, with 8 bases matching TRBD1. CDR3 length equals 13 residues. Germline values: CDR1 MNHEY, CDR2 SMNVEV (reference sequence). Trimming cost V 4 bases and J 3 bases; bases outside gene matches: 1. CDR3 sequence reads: CASSSDRDYGYTF. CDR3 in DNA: TGTGCCAGCAGTTCGGACAGGGACTATGGCTACACCTTC.

The CDR3 DNA sequence: TGTGCCAGCAGCCATCGACAGGGCAAGAAGGTAGTCTATGGCTACACCTTC. Residues: CASSHRQGKKVVYGYTF. V usage is TRBV3-1 (or the pseudogene TRBV3-2) and J usage is TRBJ1-2; 7 nucleotides match TRBD1. The germline V gene encodes CDR1 LGHDT and CDR2 YNNKEL (reference sequence). The CDR3 length is 17 residues. V trimming: 3 bases; J trimming: 4 bases; junction bases outside the gene matches: 14.

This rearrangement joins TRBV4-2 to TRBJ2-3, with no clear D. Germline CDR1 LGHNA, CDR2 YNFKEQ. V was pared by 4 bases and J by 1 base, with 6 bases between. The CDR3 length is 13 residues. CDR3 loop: CASSPRGTDTQYF. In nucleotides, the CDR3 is TGTGCCAGCAGCCCACGGGGCACAGATACGCAGTATTTT.

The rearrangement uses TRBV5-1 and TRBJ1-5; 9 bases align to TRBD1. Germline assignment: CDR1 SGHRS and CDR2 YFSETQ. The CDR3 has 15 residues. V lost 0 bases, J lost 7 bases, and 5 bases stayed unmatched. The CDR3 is CASSLGTGEGQPQHF. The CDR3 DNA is TGCGCCAGCAGCTTGGGGACAGGGGAAGGACAGCCCCAGCATTTT.

The CDR3 DNA follows: TGTGCCAGCAGCGTTTGGACAGCGAACACTGAAGCTTTCTTT. This codes for CASSVWTANTEAFF. The chain recombines TRBV7-8 with TRBJ1-1; tentatively, D is TRBD1 (6 bases). CDR1 SGHVS and CDR2 FQNEAQ come from the germline V gene. The CDR3 is 14 residues long. The V end lost 5 bases, the J end lost 1 base, and 11 bases lay between the germline ends.

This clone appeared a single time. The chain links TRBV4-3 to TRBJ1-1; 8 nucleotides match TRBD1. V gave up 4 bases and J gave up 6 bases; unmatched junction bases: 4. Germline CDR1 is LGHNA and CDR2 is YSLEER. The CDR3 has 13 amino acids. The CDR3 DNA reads TGCGCCAGCAGCCCTAGGACAGGGTCTGAAGCTTTCTTT. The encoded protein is CASSPRTGSEAFF.

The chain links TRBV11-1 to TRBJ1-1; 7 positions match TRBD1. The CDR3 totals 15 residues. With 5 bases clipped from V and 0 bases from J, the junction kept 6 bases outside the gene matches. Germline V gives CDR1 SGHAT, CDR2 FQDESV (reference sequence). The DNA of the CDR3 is TGTGCCAGCAGCACGGGGGACAGCATGAACACTGAAGCTTTCTTT. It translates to CASSTGDSMNTEAFF.

The CDR3 region has the DNA TGTGCCAGCAGCCCGAGGGAGGGGGGAAGATACGAGCAGTACTTC. It yields the protein CASSPREGGRYEQYF. The rearrangement links TRBV11-2 to TRBJ2-7; possibly TRBD2 for D (7 bases). With 5 bases removed from V and 4 bases from J, the gap between germline ends came to 18 bases. Germline CDR1 and CDR2: SGHAT and FQNNGV. This CDR3 region has 15 residues.

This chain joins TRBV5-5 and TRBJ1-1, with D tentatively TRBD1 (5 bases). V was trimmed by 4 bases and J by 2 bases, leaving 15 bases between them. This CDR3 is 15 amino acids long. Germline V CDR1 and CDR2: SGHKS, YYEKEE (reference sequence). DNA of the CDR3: TGTGCCAGCAGCCCCATAGGGGTGTTAAACACTGAAGCTTTCTTT. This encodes CASSPIGVLNTEAFF.

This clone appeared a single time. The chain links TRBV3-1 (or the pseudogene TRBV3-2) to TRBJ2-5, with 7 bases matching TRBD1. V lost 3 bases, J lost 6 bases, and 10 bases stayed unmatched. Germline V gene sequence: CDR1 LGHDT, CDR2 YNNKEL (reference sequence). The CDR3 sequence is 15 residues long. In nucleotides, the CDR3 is TGTGCCAGCAGCCATGACAGGGAAAGCTTGAAGACCCAGTACTTC. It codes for CASSHDRESLKTQYF.

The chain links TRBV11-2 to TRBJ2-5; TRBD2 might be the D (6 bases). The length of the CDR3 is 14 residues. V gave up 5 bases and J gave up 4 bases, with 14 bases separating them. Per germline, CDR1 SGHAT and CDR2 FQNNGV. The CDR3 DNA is TGTGCCAGCAGCGGGACGCGGGGCGGAGAGACCCAGTACTTC. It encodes CASSGTRGGETQYF. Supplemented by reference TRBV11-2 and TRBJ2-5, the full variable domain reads EAGVAQSPRYKIIEKRQSVAFWCNPISGHATLYWYQQILGQGPKLLIQFQNNGVVDDSQLPKDRFSAERLKGVDSTLKIQPAKLEDSAVYLCASSGTRGGETQYFGPGTRLLVL.

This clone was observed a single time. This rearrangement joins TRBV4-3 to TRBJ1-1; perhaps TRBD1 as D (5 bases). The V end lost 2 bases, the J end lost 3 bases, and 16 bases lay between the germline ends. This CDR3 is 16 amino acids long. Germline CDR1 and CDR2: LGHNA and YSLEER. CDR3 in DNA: TGCGCCAGCAGCCAAACAGCCCCCAGGGCGTACACTGAAGCTTTCTTT. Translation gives CASSQTAPRAYTEAFF.

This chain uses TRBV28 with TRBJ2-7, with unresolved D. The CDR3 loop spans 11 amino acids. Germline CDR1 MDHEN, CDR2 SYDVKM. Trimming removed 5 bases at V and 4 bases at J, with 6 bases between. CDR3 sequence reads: CASSPLYEQYF. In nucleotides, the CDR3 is TGTGCCAGCAGTCCATTGTACGAGCAGTACTTC.

The CDR3 DNA sequence: TGTGCCACCAGTGAAACAGGGGGCCTCGAGACCCAGTACTTC. Residues: CATSETGGLETQYF. This chain joins TRBV24-1 and TRBJ2-5, with 9 bases matching TRBD1. The germline V gene has CDR1 KGHDR and CDR2 SFDVKD. The V gene end was trimmed by 4 bases and the J gene end by 5 bases; junction bases not matched to a gene: 4. The CDR3 is 14 residues long.

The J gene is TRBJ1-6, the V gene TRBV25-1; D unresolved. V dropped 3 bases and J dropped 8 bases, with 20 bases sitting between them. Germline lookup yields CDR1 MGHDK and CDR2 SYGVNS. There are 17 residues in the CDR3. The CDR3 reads CASSDPSRDRGDSPLHF. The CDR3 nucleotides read TGTGCCAGCAGTGATCCCTCGCGCGACCGAGGAGATTCACCCCTCCACTTT. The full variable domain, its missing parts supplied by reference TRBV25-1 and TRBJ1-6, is EADIYQTPRYLVIGTGKKITLECSQTMGHDKMYWYQQDPGMELHLIHYSYGVNSTEKGDLSSESTVSRIRTEHFPLTLESARPSHTSQYLCASSDPSRDRGDSPLHFGNGTRLTVT.

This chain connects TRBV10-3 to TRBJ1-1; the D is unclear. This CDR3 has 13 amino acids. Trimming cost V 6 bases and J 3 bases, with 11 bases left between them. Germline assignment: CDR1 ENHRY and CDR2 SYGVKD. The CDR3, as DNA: TGTGCCATCAGAAGCTCTCAGGACACTGAAGCTTTCTTT. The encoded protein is CAIRSSQDTEAFF.